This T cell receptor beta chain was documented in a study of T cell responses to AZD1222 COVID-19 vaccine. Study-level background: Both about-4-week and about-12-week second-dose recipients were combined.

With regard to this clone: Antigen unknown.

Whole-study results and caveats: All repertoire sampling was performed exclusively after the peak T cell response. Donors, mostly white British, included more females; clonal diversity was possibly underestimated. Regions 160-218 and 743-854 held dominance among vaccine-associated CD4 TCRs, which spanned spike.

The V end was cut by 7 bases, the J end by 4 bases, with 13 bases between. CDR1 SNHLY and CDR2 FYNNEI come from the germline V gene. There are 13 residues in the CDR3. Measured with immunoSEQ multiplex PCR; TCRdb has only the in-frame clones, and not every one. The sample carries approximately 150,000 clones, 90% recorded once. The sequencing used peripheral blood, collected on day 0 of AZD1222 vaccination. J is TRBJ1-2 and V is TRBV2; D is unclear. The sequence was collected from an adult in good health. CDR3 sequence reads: CASTIGQFYGYTF. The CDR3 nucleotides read TGTGCCAGCACCATTGGCCAGTTCTATGGCTACACCTTC.